Listed here are 5 T cell receptor beta chains from one sample, sequenced in a study of T cell responses to AZD1222 COVID-19 vaccine. Profiled with immunoSEQ multiplex PCR; TCRdb holds only in-frame clones, not every one. The repertoire holds about 110,000 clones, with 80% to 90% as singletons. The sequencing used peripheral blood, collected on day 0 of AZD1222 vaccination. All receptors come from an adult in good health.

The V and J genes are TRBV24-1 and TRBJ2-6; no definite D call. The CDR3 is 12 residues long. V was cut by 7 bases and J by 1 base, with 1 base left in between. Germline V CDR1 and CDR2: KGHDR, SFDVKD. The CDR3 bases are TGTGCCACCAGGTCTGGGGCCAACGTCCTGACTTTC. It yields the protein CATRSGANVLTF.

This chain uses TRBV5-5 with TRBJ1-1, with D possibly matching TRBD1 (6 bases). The CDR3 has 14 residues. V was clipped by 0 bases and J by 6 bases, with 12 bases between them. Germline V gene lookup returns CDR1 SGHKS and CDR2 YYEKEE (reference sequence). CDR3 loop: CASSLVLGAAEAFF. The CDR3 bases are TGTGCCAGCAGCTTGGTGCTGGGGGCAGCTGAAGCTTTCTTT.

The chain links TRBV19 to TRBJ2-1, with 7 bases that match TRBD2. V dropped 10 bases and J dropped 0; count of bases not matched to a gene: 9. The CDR3 is made up of 15 amino acids. CDR1 LNHDA and CDR2 SQIVND come from the germline V gene (reference sequence). This chain's CDR3 is CATTDRGSSYNEQFF. The CDR3 DNA follows: TGTGCCACCACCGACCGCGGGAGCTCCTACAATGAGCAGTTCTTC. Looking up the rest from reference TRBV19 and TRBJ2-1 gives the full variable domain: DGGITQSPKYLFRKEGQNVTLSCEQNLNHDAMYWYRQDPGQGLRLIYYSQIVNDFQKGDIAEGYSVSREKKESFPLTVTSAQKNPTAFYLCATTDRGSSYNEQFFGPGTRLTVL.

This chain uses TRBV28 with TRBJ1-2; 7 nucleotides match TRBD1. CDR3 size: 13 residues. The V gene end was trimmed by 2 bases and the J gene end by 4 bases; junction bases not matched to a gene: 1. CDR1 and CDR2 (germline): MDHEN, SYDVKM. The CDR3: CASSLPGGYGYTF. The CDR3 coding sequence is TGTGCCAGCAGTTTACCAGGGGGCTATGGCTACACCTTC.

This chain uses TRBV4-3 with TRBJ2-2; 12 positions agree with TRBD2. The CDR3 is made up of 22 amino acids. With 3 bases clipped from V and 0 bases from J, the junction kept 17 bases outside the gene matches. Germline CDR1 reads LGHNA; CDR2 reads YSLEER. Here the CDR3 reads CASSQRLGSLAGGYANTGELFF. Here the CDR3 DNA reads TGCGCCAGCAGCCAGCGTCTAGGGTCACTAGCGGGAGGCTACGCGAACACCGGGGAGCTGTTTTTT.